These T cell receptor beta chains were read from a single sample in a study of OX40 agonist ivuxolimab in advanced cancers. Sequencing was performed with immunoSEQ multiplex PCR; in TCRdb, only in-frame clones are kept and a portion is missing. The sample carries 45,000 or so clones, more than 80% recorded once. This material consisted of CD4+ or CD8+ T cells sorted from blood, taken in a trial of the OX40 agonist ivuxolimab. These receptors were taken from an adult with an advanced solid tumor such as melanoma, head and neck, liver or kidney cancer. CDR3s include the opening cysteine and the closing phenylalanine or tryptophan. A D gene is named only where the DNA matches it firmly. Not all rows give a size; the values are once, few, many and, for expanded clones, a class.

size,J,V,D,DNA,CDR3
NA,TRBJ1-1,TRBV6-5,NA,TGTGCCAGCAGCCCCGGGGGGGGGAACACTGAAGCTTTCTTT,CASSPGGGNTEAFF
NA,TRBJ2-4,TRBV4-1,NA,TGCGCCAGCAGCCAGGGGGGCACGGGTCCGTACTTC,CASSQGGTGPYF
NA,TRBJ1-1,TRBV11-2,NA,TGTGCCAGCAGTTCGGTGGGATTATCTGAAGCTTTCTTT,CASSSVGLSEAFF
NA,TRBJ2-7,TRBV27,NA,TGTGCCACGGGGGGCGACTCCTACGAGCAGTACTTC,CATGGDSYEQYF
NA,TRBJ2-7,TRBV27,NA,TGTGCCAGCAGTGGGCCGTTAGGGGAGCAGTACTTC,CASSGPLGEQYF
NA,TRBJ2-1,TRBV7-2,NA,TGTGCCAGCAGCTTAGTTCTGGGGGGGGCAAGCTCCTACAATGAGCAGTTCTTC,CASSLVLGGASSYNEQFF
NA,TRBJ1-1,TRBV5-4,TRBD1,TGTGCCAGCAGCTTGGAAGGGGGCACGTACACTGAAGCTTTCTTT,CASSLEGGTYTEAFF
NA,TRBJ2-2,TRBV19,NA,TGTGCCAGTAGTATAAACAGTCCGAACACCGGGGAGCTGTTTTTT,CASSINSPNTGELFF
NA,TRBJ1-2,TRBV30,NA,TGTGCCTGGAGTGGGCAGGACTCAGTTAGCTATGGCTACACCTTC,CAWSGQDSVSYGYTF
NA,TRBJ2-3,TRBV4-1,NA,TGCGCCAGCAGCCTAAGGGGTGGCGGAACAGATACGCAGTATTTT,CASSLRGGGTDTQYF
once,TRBJ2-5,TRBV6-5,NA,TGTGCCAGCAGTTACGGGGGGGGGCCAGAGACCCAGTACTTC,CASSYGGGPETQYF
NA,TRBJ2-7,TRBV5-1,NA,TGCGCCAGCAGCTTGAATACCCGGGGGGCTCCCATCTACGAGCAGTACTTC,CASSLNTRGAPIYEQYF
NA,TRBJ2-3,TRBV29-1,TRBD1,TGCAGCGTCCAAGGGACAGGGGAGTTAGATACGCAGTATTTT,CSVQGTGELDTQYF
NA,TRBJ2-1,TRBV7-9,TRBD1,TGTGCCAGCAGCGCCGTAACAGGGGATACAAGTTGGTACAATGAGCAGTTCTTC,CASSAVTGDTSWYNEQFF
NA,TRBJ2-7,TRBV9,TRBD2,TGTGCCAGCAGCCAAGGACTAGCGGACTCCTACGAGCAGTACTTC,CASSQGLADSYEQYF
NA,TRBJ2-1,TRBV14,TRBD2,TGTGCCAGCAGCTCTTGGGGGACTAGCTCTGAGCAGTTCTTC,CASSSWGTSSEQFF
NA,TRBJ1-1,TRBV5-5,NA,TGTGCCAGCAGCACCAACACTGAAGCTTTCTTT,CASSTNTEAFF